This T cell receptor (beta chain) stems from a study of blood T cell repertoires in COVID-19. V lost 2 bases and J lost 5, with 12 bases in between. Germline CDR1 reads LGHNA; CDR2 reads YNFKEQ. The CDR3 is 14 residues long. In the authors' methods: Estimation of nucleated cell counts was performed using reference gene primer amplification. Measured with immunoSEQ multiplex PCR; TCRdb has only the in-frame clones, and not every one. D and trimming were read from the DNA, whereas the V and J calls and clone size are those reported in that table. The sample records 85,000 to 100,000 clones, just over 90% being singletons.

This chain joins TRBV4-2 and TRBJ1-2; D is unclear. Sequenced material: peripheral blood. The sequence derives from a man in his 60s with acute or convalescent COVID-19. Here the CDR3 reads CASSQPAERYGYTF. The CDR3 DNA is TGTGCCAGCAGCCAACCGGCGGAACGGTATGGCTACACCTTC.